A selection of T cell receptor beta chains follows, all from one sample in a study of OX40 agonist ivuxolimab in advanced cancers. Libraries were prepared by immunoSEQ multiplex PCR; TCRdb keeps only in-frame clonotypes and omits some of them. The data show tens of thousands of clones, 84% seen once. Material: CD4+ or CD8+ T cells sorted from blood, obtained in a trial of the OX40 agonist ivuxolimab. Receptors originate from an adult with an advanced solid tumor such as melanoma, head and neck, liver or kidney cancer. Both conserved end residues are part of each CDR3. A D gene is named only where the DNA matches it firmly. Clone size is stated in some rows and not others, as once, few, many or a class when expanded.

d_call j_call v_call clone_size cdr3_aa cdr3_nt
TRBD2 TRBJ2-4 TRBV7-2 NA CASSVAGGRNIQYF TGTGCCAGCAGCGTGGCGGGAGGGCGAAACATTCAGTACTTC
NA TRBJ1-2 TRBV6-6 NA CASSSPGGNYGYTF TGTGCCAGCAGCTCCCCGGGGGGGAACTATGGCTACACCTTC
NA TRBJ2-3 TRBV10-1 NA CASRNGPQYF TGCGCCAGCAGGAACGGGCCGCAGTATTTT
NA TRBJ1-5 TRBV7-2 NA CASSLVTAQPQHF TGTGCCAGCAGCTTAGTGACGGCACAGCCCCAGCATTTT
NA TRBJ1-3 TRBV2 NA CASRGGVFSGNTIYF TGTGCCAGCAGGGGAGGGGTATTCTCTGGAAACACCATATATTTT
NA TRBJ2-5 TRBV7-9 NA CASSTVLSQYF TGTGCCAGCAGCACAGTTCTTTCTCAGTACTTC
NA TRBJ2-7 TRBV11-1 NA CASSLLGGDYEQYF TGTGCCAGCAGCTTACTGGGGGGTGACTACGAGCAGTACTTC
NA TRBJ2-2 TRBV10-3 few CAISESPGDTGELFF TGTGCCATCAGTGAGTCTCCCGGAGACACCGGGGAGCTGTTTTTT
NA TRBJ1-1 TRBV6-5 NA CASKRVDTEAFF TGTGCCAGCAAACGGGTGGACACTGAAGCTTTCTTT
NA TRBJ1-1 TRBV7-9 NA CASSRDIPLPEAFF TGTGCCAGCAGCCGGGACATCCCCCTCCCTGAAGCTTTCTTT
TRBD2 TRBJ2-1 TRBV7-3 once CASSAGGSYNEQFF TGTGCCAGCAGCGCGGGGGGTTCCTACAATGAGCAGTTCTTC
TRBD1 TRBJ2-2 TRBV6-1 NA CASSRTGTNTGELFF TGTGCCAGCAGTCGGACAGGGACGAACACCGGGGAGCTGTTTTTT
NA TRBJ1-3 TRBV30 NA CAWSARTDSYSGNTIYF TGTGCCTGGAGTGCTCGAACGGACAGTTACTCTGGAAACACCATATATTTT
TRBD1 TRBJ2-7 TRBV7-8 once CASSPRTGPYEQYF TGTGCCAGCAGCCCTCGGACAGGGCCCTACGAGCAGTACTTC
NA TRBJ1-2 TRBV19 NA CASSGEGQGYTF TGTGCCAGCAGTGGGGAGGGGCAAGGCTACACCTTC
NA TRBJ1-1 TRBV27 NA CASSWEKDSQAFF TGTGCCAGCAGTTGGGAAAAGGACAGCCAAGCTTTCTTT
TRBD2 TRBJ2-5 TRBV6-5 NA CASSSLAGPQETQYF TGTGCCAGCAGTTCCCTAGCGGGGCCCCAAGAGACCCAGTACTTC
NA TRBJ2-5 TRBV6-1 NA CASSSNQETQYF TGTGCCAGTTCGTCGAACCAAGAGACCCAGTACTTC
TRBD2 TRBJ2-5 TRBV18 NA CASSLLSGGAGETQYF TGTGCCAGCTCACTACTATCCGGGGGGGCCGGAGAGACCCAGTACTTC
TRBD1 TRBJ1-1 TRBV4-3 NA CASSQTGTGVGTEAFF TGCGCCAGCAGCCAAACCGGGACAGGGGTAGGCACTGAAGCTTTCTTT
TRBD2 TRBJ2-1 TRBV7-2 NA CASRVAGATTEQFF TGTGCCAGCAGGGTAGCGGGGGCTACAACGGAGCAGTTCTTC
NA TRBJ1-1 TRBV2 once CASSYGQNTEAFF TGTGCCAGCAGTTACGGACAGAACACTGAAGCTTTCTTT
NA TRBJ2-3 TRBV7-3 NA CASSLNGAGAGTDTQYF TGTGCCAGCAGCTTAAACGGGGCGGGGGCCGGCACAGATACGCAGTATTTT
TRBD1 TRBJ1-3 TRBV7-2 few CASSYGTGKGNTIYF TGTGCCAGCAGCTATGGGACAGGGAAGGGAAACACCATATATTTT
NA TRBJ2-1 TRBV7-8 few CASSLEKRALIF TGTGCCAGCAGCTTAGAAAAACGGGCCCTAATCTTC
NA TRBJ2-5 TRBV19 NA CASSTQQETQYF TGTGCCAGTAGTACACAGCAAGAGACCCAGTACTTC
TRBD1 TRBJ2-7 TRBV7-8 NA CASSPLTGGGYEQYF TGTGCCAGCAGCCCGCTGACAGGGGGGGGCTACGAGCAGTACTTC
NA TRBJ2-7 TRBV7-6 NA CASSLGSGIYEQYF TGTGCCAGCAGCTTAGGTTCCGGGATCTACGAGCAGTACTTC